This TCR beta chain appears in the sequencing data of a study of blood T cell repertoires in COVID-19. Turning to the study itself: The study drew acute and convalescent COVID-19 samples from the United States, Italy and Spain. The cDNA or gDNA used as material had been derived from T cells, B-cell-depleted T cells, or PBMCs.

In the original analysis: Amplification of reference gene primers provided the estimated nucleated cell counts. Sequencing was performed with immunoSEQ multiplex PCR; in TCRdb, only in-frame clones are kept and a portion is missing. The V and J calls and clone size come from that table; D and trimming were worked out from the DNA. Of about 150,000 clones in the sample, around nine tenths were seen once. Germline CDR1 and CDR2: LGHDT and YNNKEL (reference sequence). The CDR3 extends over 16 amino acids. The junction had 10 bases not matched to a gene; V was cut back by 3 bases and J by 5 bases. Sequencing was carried out using peripheral blood. The receptor was derived from a man aged 45 to 65 who had recovered from COVID-19. V usage is TRBV3-1 (or the pseudogene TRBV3-2) and J usage is TRBJ1-1; the match to TRBD1 covers 9 bases. CDR3 loop: CASSQLGQGGRTEAFF. The CDR3 coding sequence is TGTGCCAGCAGCCAGTTGGGACAGGGCGGTAGAACTGAAGCTTTCTTT.